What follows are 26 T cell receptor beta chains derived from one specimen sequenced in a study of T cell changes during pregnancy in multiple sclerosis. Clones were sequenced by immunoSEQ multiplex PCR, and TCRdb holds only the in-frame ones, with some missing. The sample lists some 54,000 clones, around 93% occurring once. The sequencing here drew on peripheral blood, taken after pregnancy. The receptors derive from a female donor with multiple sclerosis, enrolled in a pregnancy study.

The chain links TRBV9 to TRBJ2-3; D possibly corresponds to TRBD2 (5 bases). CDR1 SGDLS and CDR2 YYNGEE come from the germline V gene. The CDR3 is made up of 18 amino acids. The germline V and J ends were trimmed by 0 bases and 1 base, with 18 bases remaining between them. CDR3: CASSVGREGIRGTDTQYF. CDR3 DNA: TGTGCCAGCAGCGTAGGACGGGAAGGAATTCGGGGCACAGATACGCAGTATTTT.

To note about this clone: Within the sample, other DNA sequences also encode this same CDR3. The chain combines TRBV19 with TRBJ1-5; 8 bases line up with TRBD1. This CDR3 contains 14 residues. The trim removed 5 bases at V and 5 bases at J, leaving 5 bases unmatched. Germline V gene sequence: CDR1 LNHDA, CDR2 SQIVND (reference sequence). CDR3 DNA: TGTGCCAGTAGTCTCAGACAGGGGCATCAGCCCCAGCATTTT. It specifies CASSLRQGHQPQHF.

Written as DNA, the CDR3 is TGTGCCAGCAGCCTAGGATTCAGCGGGAGCGCAGATACGCAGTATTTT. Its protein is CASSLGFSGSADTQYF. V gene TRBV7-9 combines with J gene TRBJ2-3, with 8 nucleotides matching TRBD2. V was pared by 5 bases and J by 4 bases, with 11 bases of the junction left unmatched. This CDR3 is built from 16 residues. Germline V gene data show CDR1 as SEHNR and CDR2 as FQNEAQ (reference sequence).

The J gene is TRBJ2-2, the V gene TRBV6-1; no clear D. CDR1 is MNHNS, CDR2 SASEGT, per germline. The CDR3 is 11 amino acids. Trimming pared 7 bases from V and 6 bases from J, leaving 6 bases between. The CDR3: CASNQAGELFF. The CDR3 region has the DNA TGTGCCAGCAACCAGGCCGGGGAGCTGTTTTTT.

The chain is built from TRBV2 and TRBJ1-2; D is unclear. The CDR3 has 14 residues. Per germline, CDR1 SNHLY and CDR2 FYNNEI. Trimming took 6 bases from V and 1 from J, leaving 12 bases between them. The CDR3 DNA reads TGTGCCAGCAGGACATCCTACCTTAACTATGGCTACACCTTC. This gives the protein CASRTSYLNYGYTF.

CDR3 in DNA: TGTGCCAGCAGTACCGACTGGAGACCCTCCAGTGAGCAGTTCTTC. Protein sequence: CASSTDWRPSSEQFF. The rearrangement joins TRBV9 to TRBJ2-1; D uncertain. Germline V gene sequence: CDR1 SGDLS, CDR2 YYNGEE. V was pared by 5 bases and J by 9 bases, with 21 bases between. This CDR3 region has 15 residues.

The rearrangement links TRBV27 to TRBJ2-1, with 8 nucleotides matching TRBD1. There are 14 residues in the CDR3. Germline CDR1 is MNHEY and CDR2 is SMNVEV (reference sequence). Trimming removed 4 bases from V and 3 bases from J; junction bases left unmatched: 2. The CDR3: CASSWTGFYNEQFF. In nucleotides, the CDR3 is TGTGCCAGCAGTTGGACAGGGTTCTACAATGAGCAGTTCTTC.

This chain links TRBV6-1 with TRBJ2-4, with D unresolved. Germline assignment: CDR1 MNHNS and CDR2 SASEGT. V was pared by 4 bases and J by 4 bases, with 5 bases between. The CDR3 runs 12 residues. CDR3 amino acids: CASSGGKNIQYF. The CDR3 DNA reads TGTGCCAGCAGTGGCGGAAAAAACATTCAGTACTTC.

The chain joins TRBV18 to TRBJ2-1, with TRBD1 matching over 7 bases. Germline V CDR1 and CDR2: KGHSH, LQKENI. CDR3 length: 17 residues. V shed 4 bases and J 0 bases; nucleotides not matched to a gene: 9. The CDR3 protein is CASSRTQGQTSYNEQFF. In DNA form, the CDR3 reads TGTGCCAGCTCACGGACACAGGGACAGACCTCCTACAATGAGCAGTTCTTC. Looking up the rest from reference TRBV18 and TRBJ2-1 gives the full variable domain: NAGVMQNPRHLVRRRGQEARLRCSPMKGHSHVYWYRQLPEEGLKFMVYLQKENIIDESGMPKERFSAEFPKEGPSILRIQQVVRGDSAAYFCASSRTQGQTSYNEQFFGPGTRLTVL.

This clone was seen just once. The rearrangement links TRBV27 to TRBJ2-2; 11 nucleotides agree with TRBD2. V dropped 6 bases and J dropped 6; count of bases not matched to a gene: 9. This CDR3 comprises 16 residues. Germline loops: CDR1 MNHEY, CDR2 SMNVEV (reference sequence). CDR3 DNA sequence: TGTGCCAGCAGGCCGCCGGGACTAGCGGCGGCCGGGGAGCTGTTTTTT. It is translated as CASRPPGLAAAGELFF.

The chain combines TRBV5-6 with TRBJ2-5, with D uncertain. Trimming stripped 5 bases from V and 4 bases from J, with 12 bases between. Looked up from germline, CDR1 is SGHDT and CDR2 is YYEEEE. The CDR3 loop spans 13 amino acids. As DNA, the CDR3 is TGTGCCAGCAGTACAATGTATCCAGAGACCCAGTACTTC. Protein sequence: CASSTMYPETQYF.

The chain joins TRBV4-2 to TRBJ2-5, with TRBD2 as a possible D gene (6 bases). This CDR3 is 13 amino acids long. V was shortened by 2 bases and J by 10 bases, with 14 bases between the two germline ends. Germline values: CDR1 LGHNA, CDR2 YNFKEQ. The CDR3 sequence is CASSQIPSDHQYF. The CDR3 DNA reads TGTGCCAGCAGCCAAATTCCTAGCGACCACCAGTACTTC.

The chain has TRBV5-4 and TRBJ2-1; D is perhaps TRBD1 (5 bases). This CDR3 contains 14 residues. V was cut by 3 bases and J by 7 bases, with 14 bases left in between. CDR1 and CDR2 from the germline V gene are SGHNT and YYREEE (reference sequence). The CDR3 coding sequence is TGTGCCAGCAGCTCAAACGGCAGGGTGAATGAGCAGTTCTTC. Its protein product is CASSSNGRVNEQFF.

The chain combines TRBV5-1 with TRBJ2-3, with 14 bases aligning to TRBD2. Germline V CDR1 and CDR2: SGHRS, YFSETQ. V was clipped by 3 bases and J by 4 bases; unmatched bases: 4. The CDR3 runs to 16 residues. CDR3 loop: CASSSGLAGAADTQYF. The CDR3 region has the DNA TGCGCCAGCAGCTCGGGACTAGCGGGAGCAGCAGATACGCAGTATTTT.

The CDR3 sequence: CASSLWPSGISYEQYF. The CDR3 bases are TGTGCCAGCAGCTTATGGCCTAGCGGGATATCCTACGAGCAGTACTTC. V gene TRBV7-2 combines with J gene TRBJ2-7; 9 bases are shared with TRBD2. Germline V gives CDR1 SGHTA, CDR2 FQGNSA. V was clipped by 2 bases and J by 1 base; unmatched bases: 6. CDR3 size: 16 residues.

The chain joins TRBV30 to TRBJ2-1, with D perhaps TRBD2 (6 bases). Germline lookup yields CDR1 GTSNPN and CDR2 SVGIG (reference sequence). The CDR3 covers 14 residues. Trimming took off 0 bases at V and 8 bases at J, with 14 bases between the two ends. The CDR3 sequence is CAWSVRREIDEQFF. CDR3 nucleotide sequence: TGTGCCTGGAGTGTAAGACGGGAGATAGATGAGCAGTTCTTC. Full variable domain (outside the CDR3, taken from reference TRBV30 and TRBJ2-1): SQTIHQWPATLVQPVGSPLSLECTVEGTSNPNLYWYRQAAGRGLQLLFYSVGIGQISSEVPQNLSASRPQDRQFILSSKKLLLSDSGFYLCAWSVRREIDEQFFGPGTRLTVL.

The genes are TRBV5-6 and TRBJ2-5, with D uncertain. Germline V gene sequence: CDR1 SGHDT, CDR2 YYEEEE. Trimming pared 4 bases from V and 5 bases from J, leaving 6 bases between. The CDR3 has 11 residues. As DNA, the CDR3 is TGTGCCAGCAGCGAGAGGGAGACCCAGTACTTC. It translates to CASSERETQYF. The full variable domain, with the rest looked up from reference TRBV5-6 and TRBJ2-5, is DAGVTQSPTHLIKTRGQQVTLRCSPKSGHDTVSWYQQALGQGPQFIFQYYEEEERQRGNFPDRFSGHQFPNYSSELNVNALLLGDSALYLCASSERETQYFGPGTRLLVL.

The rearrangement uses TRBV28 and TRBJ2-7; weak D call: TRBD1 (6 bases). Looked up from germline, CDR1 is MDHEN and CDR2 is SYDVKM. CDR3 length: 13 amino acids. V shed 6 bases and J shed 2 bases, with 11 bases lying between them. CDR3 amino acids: CASSARTAYEQYF. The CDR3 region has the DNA TGTGCCAGCAGCGCCAGGACAGCCTACGAGCAGTACTTC.

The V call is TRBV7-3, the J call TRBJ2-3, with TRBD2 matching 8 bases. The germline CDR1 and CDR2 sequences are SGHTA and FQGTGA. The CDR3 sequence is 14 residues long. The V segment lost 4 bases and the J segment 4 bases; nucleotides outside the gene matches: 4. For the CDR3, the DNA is TGTGCCAGCAGCTGGAGCGGGAGTGCAGATACGCAGTATTTT. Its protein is CASSWSGSADTQYF. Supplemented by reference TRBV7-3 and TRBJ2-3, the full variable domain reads GAGVSQTPSNKVTEKGKYVELRCDPISGHTALYWYRQSLGQGPEFLIYFQGTGAADDSGLPNDRFFAVRPEGSVSTLKIQRTERGDSAVYLCASSWSGSADTQYFGPGTRLTVL.

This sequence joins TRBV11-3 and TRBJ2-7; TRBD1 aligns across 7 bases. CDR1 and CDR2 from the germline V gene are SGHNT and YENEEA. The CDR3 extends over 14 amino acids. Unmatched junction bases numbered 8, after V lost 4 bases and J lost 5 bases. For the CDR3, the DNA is TGTGCCAGCAGCTACGACAGGGTATCCCACGAGCAGTACTTC. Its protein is CASSYDRVSHEQYF.

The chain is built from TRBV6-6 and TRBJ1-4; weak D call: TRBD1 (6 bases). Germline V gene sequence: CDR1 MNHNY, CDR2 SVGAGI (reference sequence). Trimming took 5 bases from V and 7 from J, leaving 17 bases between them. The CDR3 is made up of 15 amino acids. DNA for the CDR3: TGTGCCAGCAGTCCCGGGACACGAGGTGGTGAAAAACTGTTTTTT. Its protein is CASSPGTRGGEKLFF.

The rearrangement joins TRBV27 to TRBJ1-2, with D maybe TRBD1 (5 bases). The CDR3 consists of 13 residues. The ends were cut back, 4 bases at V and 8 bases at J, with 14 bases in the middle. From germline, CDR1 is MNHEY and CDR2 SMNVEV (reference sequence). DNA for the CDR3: TGTGCCAGCAGTTGGTCCCCCGGGGGGGGCTACACCTTC. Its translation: CASSWSPGGGYTF.

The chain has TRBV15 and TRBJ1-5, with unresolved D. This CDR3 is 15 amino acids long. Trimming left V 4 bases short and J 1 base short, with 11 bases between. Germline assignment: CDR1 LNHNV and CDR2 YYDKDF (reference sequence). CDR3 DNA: TGTGCCACCAGCAACCTCGGAGGGAGCAATCAGCCCCAGCATTTT. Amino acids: CATSNLGGSNQPQHF. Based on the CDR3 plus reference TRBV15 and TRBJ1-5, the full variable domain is DAMVIQNPRYQVTQFGKPVTLSCSQTLNHNVMYWYQQKSSQAPKLLFHYYDKDFNNEADTPDNFQSRRPNTSFCFLDIRSPGLGDTAMYLCATSNLGGSNQPQHFGDGTRLSIL.

The CDR3 reads CASSPPRNTEAFF. The CDR3 DNA reads TGTGCCAGCTCACCCCCCCGGAACACTGAAGCTTTCTTT. The chain carries TRBV18 and TRBJ1-1, with unresolved D. Germline CDR1 and CDR2: KGHSH and LQKENI. The V gene lost 3 bases and the J gene lost 1 base, with 6 bases spanning the gap. CDR3 size: 13 residues.

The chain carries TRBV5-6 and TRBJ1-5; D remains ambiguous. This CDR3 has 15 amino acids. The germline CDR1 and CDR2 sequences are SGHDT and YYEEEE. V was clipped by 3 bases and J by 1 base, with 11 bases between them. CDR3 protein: CASSSGLSSNQPQHF. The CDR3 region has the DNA TGTGCCAGCAGCTCCGGGTTATCCAGCAATCAGCCCCAGCATTTT.

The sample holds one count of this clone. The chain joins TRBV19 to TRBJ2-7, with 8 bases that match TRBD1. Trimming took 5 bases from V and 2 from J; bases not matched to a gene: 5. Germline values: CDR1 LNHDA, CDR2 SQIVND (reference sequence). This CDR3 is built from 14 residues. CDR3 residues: CASSRTGRTYEQYF. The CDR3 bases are TGTGCCAGTAGTCGGACAGGGCGTACCTACGAGCAGTACTTC.